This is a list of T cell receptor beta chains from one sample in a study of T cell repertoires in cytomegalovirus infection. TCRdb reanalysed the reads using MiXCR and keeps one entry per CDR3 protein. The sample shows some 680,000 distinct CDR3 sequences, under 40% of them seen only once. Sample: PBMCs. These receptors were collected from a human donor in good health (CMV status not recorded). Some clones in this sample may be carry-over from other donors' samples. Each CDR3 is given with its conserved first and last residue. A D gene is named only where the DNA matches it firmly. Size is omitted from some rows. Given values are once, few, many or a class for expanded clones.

CASSASVTSEQYF,TGTGCCAGCAGCGCTAGCGTGACGAGCGAGCAGTACTTC,NA,TRBJ2-7,few,TRBV7-2
CASSSRGRIGSEKLFF,TGTGCCAGCAGTTCCAGGGGGCGCATCGGGAGTGAAAAACTGTTTTTT,TRBD1,TRBJ1-4,many,TRBV28
CASSPPTGTGDGETQYF,TGCGCCAGCAGCCCTCCCACCGGGACAGGGGACGGGGAGACCCAGTACTTC,TRBD1,TRBJ2-5,NA,TRBV5-1
CATSRERWGDEQYF,TGTGCCACCAGCAGAGAGAGGTGGGGAGACGAGCAGTACTTC,NA,TRBJ2-7,NA,TRBV15
CATSGQGYNEQFF,TGTGCCACCTCGGGACAGGGATACAATGAGCAGTTCTTC,TRBD1,TRBJ2-1,few,TRBV2
CASSVVGTGAGWTTEAFF,TGTGCCAGCAGCGTAGTGGGGACAGGGGCAGGTTGGACGACTGAAGCTTTCTTT,TRBD1,TRBJ1-1,once,TRBV9
CASSRENAYEQYF,TGTGCCAGCAGCCGAGAAAACGCCTACGAGCAGTACTTC,NA,TRBJ2-7,NA,TRBV7-9
CASSLGSTGNTIYF,TGTGCCAGCAGCTTAGGTTCCACAGGAAACACCATATATTTT,NA,TRBJ1-3,NA,TRBV7-2
CATSEAGQGYTEAFF,TGTGCCACCAGTGAGGCCGGACAGGGGTACACTGAAGCTTTCTTT,TRBD1,TRBJ1-1,NA,TRBV24-1
CASGDRPTKGDEQYF,TGTGCCAGCGGGGATCGTCCCACTAAAGGGGACGAGCAGTACTTC,NA,TRBJ2-7,NA,TRBV12-3/TRBV12-4
CASTSGVSGNSPLHF,TGTGCCAGCACCTCAGGGGTTTCCGGTAATTCACCCCTCCACTTT,NA,TRBJ1-6,many,TRBV7-6
CASSLLGLADNTGELFF,TGCGCCAGCAGCCTCCTGGGGCTGGCAGACAACACCGGGGAGCTGTTTTTT,NA,TRBJ2-2,few,TRBV4-1
CASSRKPGLAGYNEQFF,TGTGCCAGCAGCCGCAAACCGGGACTAGCGGGTTACAATGAGCAGTTCTTC,TRBD2,TRBJ2-1,few,TRBV6-2/TRBV6-3
CASSLSHTSGTNVLTF,TGTGCCAGCAGTTTATCCCACACATCTGGGACCAACGTCCTGACTTTC,NA,TRBJ2-6,NA,TRBV28
CASSFADSYNEQFF,TGTGCCAGCAGTTTTGCGGACTCCTACAATGAGCAGTTCTTC,NA,TRBJ2-1,many,TRBV28
CASSQGGVSPNYGYTF,TGTGCCAGCAGCCAAGGAGGAGTCAGTCCTAACTATGGCTACACCTTC,NA,TRBJ1-2,NA,TRBV14
CASSFTVDEQFF,TGTGCCAGCAGTTTCACAGTAGATGAGCAGTTCTTC,NA,TRBJ2-1,NA,TRBV28
CASTPLETGPYGYTF,TGTGCTAGCACCCCCCTCGAAACAGGCCCCTATGGCTACACCTTC,NA,TRBJ1-2,few,TRBV7-7
CSARTPRQGAETQYF,TGCAGTGCTAGAACGCCGCGACAGGGTGCAGAGACCCAGTACTTC,TRBD1,TRBJ2-5,many,TRBV20-1
CASSPQGAREQYF,TGTGCCAGCAGCCCTCAGGGGGCGCGAGAGCAGTACTTC,TRBD1,TRBJ2-7,NA,TRBV9
CSASTTLQGQSTDTQYF,TGCAGTGCTTCGACTACATTACAGGGACAGAGCACAGATACGCAGTATTTT,TRBD1,TRBJ2-3,NA,TRBV20-1
CASSESGGADYEQYF,TGCGCCAGCAGTGAGTCGGGGGGGGCCGACTACGAGCAGTACTTC,NA,TRBJ2-7,few,TRBV10-2
CASSFQKVSSEAFF,TGTGCCAGCAGCTTCCAGAAGGTCTCCTCTGAAGCTTTCTTT,NA,TRBJ1-1,NA,TRBV5-5
CASSPSTGIPYEQYF,TGTGCCAGCAGCCCATCCACCGGTATTCCCTACGAGCAGTACTTC,NA,TRBJ2-7,few,TRBV7-9
CASSYAGGNIQYF,TGTGCCAGTAGTTATGCCGGGGGAAACATTCAGTACTTC,NA,TRBJ2-4,NA,TRBV19
CASNWNRDRTGELFF,TGTGCCAGCAACTGGAACCGGGACCGGACCGGGGAGCTGTTTTTT,NA,TRBJ2-2,many,TRBV7-9
CASSPHGAGEQYF,TGTGCCAGCAGCCCCCATGGGGCTGGCGAGCAGTACTTC,NA,TRBJ2-7,many,TRBV7-2
CASSLVPGRTDEQFF,TGCGCCAGCAGCTTGGTACCGGGGCGGACAGATGAGCAGTTCTTC,NA,TRBJ2-1,NA,TRBV5-1
CASSQEGTSGLSEQFF,TGCGCCAGCAGCCAAGAGGGGACTAGCGGGTTAAGTGAGCAGTTCTTC,TRBD2,TRBJ2-1,few,TRBV4-1
CASSSPGLAEDTRYF,TGTGCCAGCAGTTCCCCGGGACTAGCGGAAGATACGCGGTATTTT,TRBD2,TRBJ2-3,NA,TRBV28
CASSRGMGNTGELFF,TGTGCCAGCAGCCGAGGGATGGGGAACACCGGGGAGCTGTTTTTT,NA,TRBJ2-2,NA,TRBV7-2
CASSLAGIRVFGEKDTQYF,TGTGCCAGCAGCTTAGCGGGAATCCGGGTCTTTGGGGAGAAGGATACGCAGTATTTT,NA,TRBJ2-3,NA,TRBV7-9
CASSLEVSRGRTDTQYF,TGTGCCAGCAGCTTAGAGGTTTCGAGGGGCCGCACAGATACGCAGTATTTT,NA,TRBJ2-3,many,TRBV7-8
CASSWRGGPLISSGNTIYF,TGTGCCAGCAGTTGGCGTGGGGGTCCCCTTATCAGCTCTGGAAACACCATATATTTT,NA,TRBJ1-3,once,TRBV12-3/TRBV12-4
CASSESTSGMSSDNEQFF,TGTGCCAGCAGTGAATCGACTAGCGGGATGTCGTCGGACAATGAGCAGTTCTTC,TRBD2,TRBJ2-1,NA,TRBV2
CSARLGLGEKLFF,TGCAGTGCTAGACTGGGATTGGGCGAAAAACTGTTTTTT,NA,TRBJ1-4,few,TRBV20-1
CASSFLSGGELFF,TGTGCCAGCAGTTTTCTCTCGGGTGGGGAGCTGTTTTTT,NA,TRBJ2-2,few,TRBV12-3/TRBV12-4
CASSLDQGETQYF,TGTGCTAGCAGCTTAGATCAGGGAGAGACCCAGTACTTC,NA,TRBJ2-5,NA,TRBV7-6
CASTNGGGTKNYGYTF,TGCGCCAGCACTAATGGGGGTGGCACTAAAAACTATGGCTACACCTTC,NA,TRBJ1-2,NA,TRBV5-1
CASSLGLSNNGELFF,TGTGCCAGCAGCTTAGGGCTATCGAACAACGGGGAGCTGTTTTTT,NA,TRBJ2-2,once,TRBV7-2
CASRLAGGRTGELFF,TGTGCCAGCAGACTAGCGGGGGGCCGCACCGGGGAGCTGTTTTTT,TRBD2,TRBJ2-2,NA,TRBV7-2
CAISGTGYTEAFF,TGTGCCATCAGTGGGACAGGATACACTGAAGCTTTCTTT,TRBD1,TRBJ1-1,NA,TRBV10-3
CASSLIGGGDTQYF,TGTGCCAGCAGCTTAATTGGGGGGGGAGATACGCAGTATTTT,TRBD2,TRBJ2-3,NA,TRBV7-6
CASSLLTSGQITHEQYF,TGTGCCAGCAGCTTACTTACAAGCGGGCAAATAACGCACGAGCAGTACTTC,NA,TRBJ2-7,few,TRBV7-6
CASSFPDRDNTF,TGTGCCAGCAGCTTCCCGGACAGGGACAACACCTTC,TRBD1,TRBJ1-2,NA,TRBV7-8
CASSEWGGGREETQYF,TGTGCCAGCAGTGAATGGGGTGGGGGCAGAGAAGAGACCCAGTACTTC,NA,TRBJ2-5,NA,TRBV6-1
CASSYFLGSGANVLTF,TGTGCCAGCAGTTACTTTCTAGGCTCTGGGGCCAACGTCCTGACTTTC,NA,TRBJ2-6,few,TRBV6-5
CASSGTGDIFNGYTF,TGTGCCAGCAGCGGTACAGGGGATATTTTCAATGGCTACACCTTC,TRBD1,TRBJ1-2,few,TRBV2
CASSSRDITSPLHF,TGTGCCAGCAGTTCCCGGGACATAACTTCACCCCTCCACTTT,NA,TRBJ1-6,few,TRBV6-6